What follows are 30 T cell receptor beta chains derived from one specimen sequenced in a study of blood T cell repertoires in COVID-19 (dated by TCRdb to the early 2020s). The library was made by the immunoSEQ multiplex PCR assay. What TCRdb holds here is the immuneACCESS table cut down to in-frame rearrangements. Part of the clones is not present; checked against another copy, under half of the missing clones reflect an unresolved V gene, and the others are unexplained. This sample gives 20,000 or so clones in total; approximately 88% of them show up just once. 3% to 3.5% of the sample goes to the ten largest clones. Sequences were obtained from peripheral blood. The receptor set was obtained from a human donor in a cohort sampled during active COVID-19.

The rearrangement links TRBV3-1 (or the pseudogene TRBV3-2) to TRBJ2-7; 10 bases map to TRBD2. CDR1 LGHDT and CDR2 YNNKEL come from the germline V gene (reference sequence). Germline trimming cut 0 bases from V and 6 bases from J; bases unmatched to any gene: 8. The CDR3 has 16 residues. CDR3 sequence (DNA): TGTGCCAGCAGCCAAGATCTGAGCGGGAGGGCCTCCGAGCAGTACTTC. Its protein product is CASSQDLSGRASEQYF.

The chain is built from TRBV5-5 and TRBJ1-1, with D tentatively TRBD1 (5 bases). Germline V gene sequence: CDR1 SGHKS, CDR2 YYEKEE (reference sequence). CDR3 length: 14 amino acids. V gave up 3 bases and J gave up 7 bases, with 16 bases separating them. The CDR3 sequence: CASSSPPGLFEAFF. DNA for the CDR3: TGTGCCAGCAGCTCACCCCCAGGGTTGTTTGAAGCTTTCTTT.

V and J are TRBV2 and TRBJ2-7; 8 bases fit TRBD2. The ends lost 6 bases at V and 2 bases at J; junction bases unmatched: 9. This CDR3 is built from 15 residues. The germline gives CDR1 SNHLY, CDR2 FYNNEI. CDR3 sequence reads: CASRRSGAGAYEQYF. CDR3 coding DNA: TGTGCCAGCAGAAGGTCGGGAGCGGGAGCCTACGAGCAGTACTTC.

The rearrangement uses TRBV9 and TRBJ2-5; maybe TRBD1 (6 bases). Trimming removed 0 bases from V and 3 bases from J, with 9 bases in between. The CDR3 has 14 amino acids. In germline, CDR1 is SGDLS, CDR2 YYNGEE. CDR3 sequence reads: CASSVVNREETQYF. CDR3 bases: TGTGCCAGCAGCGTAGTCAACAGGGAAGAGACCCAGTACTTC.

The V gene is TRBV9, the J gene TRBJ2-1; TRBD1 is a possible D gene (5 bases). Looked up from germline, CDR1 is SGDLS and CDR2 is YYNGEE. The length of the CDR3 is 17 residues. V lost 0 bases and J 12 bases, leaving 25 bases between the germline ends. The CDR3 sequence: CASSVDLGQGTFLGQFF. CDR3 nucleotides: TGTGCCAGCAGCGTAGACCTTGGGCAGGGCACTTTTTTGGGGCAGTTCTTC.

This chain connects TRBV5-1 to TRBJ1-2; TRBD1 matches at 8 bases. Germline assignment: CDR1 SGHRS and CDR2 YFSETQ. This CDR3 has 16 amino acids. The V and J ends lost 1 base and 8 bases, in that order; junction bases with no gene match: 13. CDR3: CASSLSLPDRAGGYTF. The CDR3 bases are TGCGCCAGCAGCTTGTCTCTCCCGGACAGGGCGGGAGGCTACACCTTC.

The chain recombines TRBV29-1 with TRBJ2-5, with D perhaps matching TRBD1 (6 bases). This CDR3 comprises 15 residues. V lost 6 bases and J 4 bases, leaving 21 bases between the germline ends. CDR1 SQVTM and CDR2 ANQGSEA come from the germline V gene. For the CDR3, the DNA is TGCAGCGTGGAACGAAACAGGGTTAGGGTAGAGACCCAGTACTTC. Translation gives CSVERNRVRVETQYF.

The rearrangement uses TRBV11-2 and TRBJ2-7; 8 nucleotides agree with TRBD1. The V gene end was trimmed by 3 bases and the J gene end by 4 bases; junction bases not matched to a gene: 5. Per the germline V gene, CDR1 is SGHAT and CDR2 is FQNNGV. CDR3 length equals 14 residues. The CDR3 bases are TGTGCCAGCAGCTTTGACAGGGGAAATTACGAGCAGTACTTC. Translating it yields CASSFDRGNYEQYF.

The J gene is TRBJ2-3, the V gene TRBV9; TRBD2 agrees at 16 bases. The CDR3 loop spans 16 amino acids. The V gene end was trimmed by 5 bases and the J gene end by 3 bases; junction bases not matched to a gene: 3. CDR1 and CDR2 from the germline V gene are SGDLS and YYNGEE. For the CDR3, the DNA is TGTGCCAGCAGTGAGGGACTAGCGGGAGGGACAGATACGCAGTATTTT. It translates to CASSEGLAGGTDTQYF. Drawing the rest from reference TRBV9 and TRBJ2-3, the complete variable domain is DSGVTQTPKHLITATGQRVTLRCSPRSGDLSVYWYQQSLDQGLQFLIQYYNGEERAKGNILERFSAQQFPDLHSELNLSSLELGDSALYFCASSEGLAGGTDTQYFGPGTRLTVL.

The chain uses TRBV9 and TRBJ2-3, with TRBD2 identical over 10 bases. Per germline, CDR1 SGDLS and CDR2 YYNGEE. The V gene end was trimmed by 6 bases and the J gene end by 8 bases; junction bases not matched to a gene: 12. The length of the CDR3 is 15 residues. The CDR3 reads CASKRSSGSKSTQYF. CDR3 DNA sequence: TGTGCCAGCAAGAGGTCTAGCGGGAGCAAGAGTACGCAGTATTTT.

The rearrangement joins TRBV13 to TRBJ1-4, with 8 positions matching TRBD1. CDR3 length: 15 amino acids. CDR1 and CDR2 from the germline V gene are PRHDT and FYEKMQ (reference sequence). The V gene end was trimmed by 4 bases and the J gene end by 3 bases; junction bases not matched to a gene: 4. The CDR3 protein is CASSSDRVSNEKLFF. CDR3 bases: TGTGCCAGCAGCTCGGACAGGGTATCTAATGAAAAACTGTTTTTT.

Here the CDR3 DNA reads TGTGCCAGCAGTTCACAGGTCATCTATGGCTACACCTTC. Translated: CASSSQVIYGYTF. This chain links TRBV7-2 with TRBJ1-2; weak D call: TRBD1 (5 bases). CDR1 is SGHTA, CDR2 FQGNSA, per germline. The ends were cut back, 6 bases at V and 4 bases at J, with 12 bases in the middle. The CDR3 runs 13 residues.

The CDR3 region is CASSLELVDTGELFF. CDR3 bases: TGCGCCAGCAGCTTGGAGCTAGTAGACACCGGGGAGCTGTTTTTT. J is TRBJ2-2 and V is TRBV5-1, with no clear D. This CDR3 has 15 amino acids. Germline CDR1 SGHRS, CDR2 YFSETQ. Trimming shortened V by 0 bases and J by 3 bases, and 9 bases separated the two germline ends. Together with reference TRBV5-1 and TRBJ2-2, the CDR3 gives the full variable domain: KAGVTQTPRYLIKTRGQQVTLSCSPISGHRSVSWYQQTPGQGLQFLFEYFSETQRNKGNFPGRFSGRQFSNSRSEMNVSTLELGDSALYLCASSLELVDTGELFFGEGSRLTVL.

The J gene is TRBJ2-1, the V gene TRBV11-2, with a possible D match to TRBD2 (6 bases). The CDR3 runs to 16 residues. V lost 5 bases to trimming and J lost 6 bases, with 20 bases between them. Germline V lookup: CDR1 SGHAT, CDR2 FQNNGV. CDR3 nucleotides: TGTGCCAGCAGCCCTAGACTAGGCGGGTCCCGCAATGAGCAGTTCTTC. It encodes CASSPRLGGSRNEQFF.

Sample share makes this clone medium-sized. The chain combines TRBV28 with TRBJ1-2, with a tentative D call TRBD1 (6 bases). Germline V gene sequence: CDR1 MDHEN, CDR2 SYDVKM. This CDR3 region has 15 residues. Trimming cost V 7 bases and J 3 bases, with 18 bases left between them. CDR3 sequence: CASKSAGDLYYGYTF. The DNA for the CDR3 is TGTGCCAGCAAATCCGCAGGGGATTTATACTATGGCTACACCTTC.

The rearrangement joins TRBV6-5 to TRBJ2-2; maybe TRBD2 (5 bases). Trimming cost V 2 bases and J 2 bases, with 12 bases left between them. This CDR3 has 16 residues. The germline V gene encodes CDR1 MNHEY and CDR2 SVGAGI. The CDR3 loop is CASSYRGRLNTGELFF. The CDR3 coding sequence is TGTGCCAGCAGTTACCGAGGAAGACTAAACACCGGGGAGCTGTTTTTT.

The chain combines TRBV7-9 with TRBJ2-2; TRBD1 matches 10 bases. This CDR3 spans 17 amino acids. Germline V gene data show CDR1 as SEHNR and CDR2 as FQNEAQ (reference sequence). V lost 4 bases, J lost 3 bases, and 8 bases stayed unmatched. CDR3 loop: CASSSTGGASHTGELFF. The CDR3 DNA reads as TGTGCCAGCAGCTCGACAGGGGGCGCAAGTCACACCGGGGAGCTGTTTTTT.

V and J are TRBV7-9 and TRBJ1-2, with 9 bases fitting TRBD1. Germline CDR1 reads SEHNR; CDR2 reads FQNEAQ (reference sequence). The CDR3 covers 18 residues. V trimming: 1 base; J trimming: 5 bases; junction bases outside the gene matches: 14. DNA of the CDR3: TGTGCCAGCAGCTTAGTCTTAACCGGGACAGGGAGTTCTTATGGCTACACCTTC. Translation: CASSLVLTGTGSSYGYTF.

The chain couples TRBV4-1 to TRBJ2-1, with TRBD2 matching over 7 bases. Germline assignment: CDR1 MGHRA and CDR2 YSYEKL. The CDR3 sequence is 16 residues long. Trimming at V came to 3 bases and at J to 6 bases, leaving 11 bases not matched to a gene. As DNA, the CDR3 is TGCGCCAGCAGCCAGAGCGAGTTGGGCGGGAGCAATGAGCAGTTCTTC. It specifies CASSQSELGGSNEQFF.

J is TRBJ1-6 and V is TRBV7-9; 9 nucleotides match TRBD1. V was pared by 1 base and J by 7 bases, with 2 bases of the junction left unmatched. CDR1 is SEHNR, CDR2 FQNEAQ, per germline (reference sequence). This CDR3 is 15 amino acids long. The CDR3 loop reads CASSLGDRENSPLHF. As DNA, the CDR3 is TGTGCCAGCAGCTTAGGGGACAGGGAAAATTCACCCCTCCACTTT.

This chain links TRBV7-9 with TRBJ2-3, with D hard to call. CDR1 is SEHNR and CDR2 is FQNEAQ in the germline V gene (reference sequence). CDR3 length equals 12 residues. V gave up 3 bases and J gave up 5 bases, with 6 bases separating them. Written as DNA, the CDR3 is TGTGCCAGCAGCTTCCCAGAAGATACGCAGTATTTT. It translates to CASSFPEDTQYF.

The V and J genes are TRBV7-9 and TRBJ2-3; maybe TRBD1 (5 bases). CDR1 and CDR2 from the germline V gene are SEHNR and FQNEAQ (reference sequence). Trimming cost V 1 base and J 7 bases, with 12 bases left between them. The CDR3 sequence is 14 residues long. In DNA form, the CDR3 reads TGTGCCAGCAGCTTAGGTACACAGGATTATACGCAGTATTTT. It encodes CASSLGTQDYTQYF. Full variable domain (outside the CDR3, taken from reference TRBV7-9 and TRBJ2-3): DTGVSQNPRHKITKRGQNVTFRCDPISEHNRLYWYRQTLGQGPEFLTYFQNEAQLEKSRLLSDRFSAERPKGSFSTLEIQRTEQGDSAMYLCASSLGTQDYTQYFGPGTRLTVL.

This clone appeared once. The chain is built from TRBV18 and TRBJ2-5; D perhaps matches TRBD2 (5 bases). From germline, CDR1 is KGHSH and CDR2 LQKENI. The CDR3 runs 13 residues. The V and J ends lost 2 bases and 2 bases respectively, with 6 bases between them. The CDR3: CASSPGSQETQYF. CDR3 nucleotides: TGTGCCAGCTCACCAGGGAGTCAAGAGACCCAGTACTTC.

Only one count was recorded for this clone. The chain has TRBV6-5 and TRBJ2-1; 8 bases are shared with TRBD1. The CDR3 has 12 residues. Germline CDR1 and CDR2: MNHEY and SVGAGI. J was trimmed by 4 bases and V by 10 bases; bases with no gene match: 3. CDR3 residues: CATRTGYNEQFF. For the CDR3, the DNA is TGTGCCACACGGACAGGGTACAATGAGCAGTTCTTC.

Turning to this clone: A read error may account for a junction end that differs from germline. V and J are TRBV3-1 (or the pseudogene TRBV3-2) and TRBJ2-7, with a possible D match to TRBD1 (7 bases). In germline, CDR1 is LGHDT, CDR2 YNNKEL (reference sequence). This CDR3 has 15 residues. The CDR3 loop reads CASSPSGTDGDFRDF. The CDR3 DNA reads as TGTGCCAGCAGCCCTTCCGGGACAGATGGGGACTTCAGGGACTTC.

V and J are TRBV19 and TRBJ2-2, with D unclear. The CDR3 runs 13 residues. In germline, CDR1 is LNHDA, CDR2 SQIVND (reference sequence). The V end was cut by 5 bases, the J end by 4 bases, with 8 bases between. The chain's CDR3 is CASSAAFTGELFF. DNA for the CDR3: TGTGCCAGTAGTGCGGCATTCACCGGGGAGCTGTTTTTT. Complete variable domain (other parts from reference TRBV19 and TRBJ2-2): DGGITQSPKYLFRKEGQNVTLSCEQNLNHDAMYWYRQDPGQGLRLIYYSQIVNDFQKGDIAEGYSVSREKKESFPLTVTSAQKNPTAFYLCASSAAFTGELFFGEGSRLTVL.

The V and J genes are TRBV7-2 and TRBJ2-1, with D tentatively TRBD2 (5 bases). The CDR3 totals 15 residues. V shed 4 bases and J shed 10 bases, with 20 bases lying between them. CDR1 is SGHTA and CDR2 is FQGNSA in the germline V gene. CDR3 residues: CASSSGLGSFGEQFF. CDR3 DNA sequence: TGTGCCAGCAGCTCGGGTTTAGGGAGCTTTGGGGAGCAGTTCTTC.

The chain couples TRBV5-1 to TRBJ2-3; possible D gene TRBD1, 6 bases. In germline, CDR1 is SGHRS, CDR2 YFSETQ. The length of the CDR3 is 14 residues. V gave up 4 bases and J gave up 4 bases, with 13 bases separating them. CDR3 sequence (DNA): TGCGCCAGCAGCCCCGGACAGAGTGCAGATACGCAGTATTTT. This translates into CASSPGQSADTQYF.

The DNA of the CDR3 is TGTGCCAGCAGCTCGACTAGCAATGAGCAGTTCTTC. Its protein is CASSSTSNEQFF. The gene calls are TRBV5-4 and TRBJ2-1, with D perhaps matching TRBD2 (6 bases). Germline values: CDR1 SGHNT, CDR2 YYREEE (reference sequence). Trimming removed 3 bases from V and 6 bases from J, with 7 bases in between. The CDR3 contains 12 residues. The full variable domain, in which reference TRBV5-4 and TRBJ2-1 provide the parts outside the CDR3, is ETGVTQSPTHLIKTRGQQVTLRCSSQSGHNTVSWYQQALGQGPQFIFQYYREEENGRGNFPPRFSGLQFPNYSSELNVNALELDDSALYLCASSSTSNEQFFGPGTRLTVL.

The chain combines TRBV5-1 with TRBJ2-2; the D gene is possibly TRBD2 (6 bases). CDR3 length: 16 amino acids. Germline CDR1 and CDR2: SGHRS and YFSETQ. The V end lost 2 bases, the J end lost 2 bases, and 13 bases lay between the germline ends. The CDR3 here is CASSLTPGANTGELFF. CDR3 bases: TGCGCCAGCAGCTTAACACCGGGAGCAAACACCGGGGAGCTGTTTTTT.